This T cell receptor beta chain is drawn from a study of shared clonotypes between healthy human individuals. At the level of the study: Researchers drew samples from a couple of women and three men aged 18 to 49.

The V segment lost 1 base and the J segment 1 base; nucleotides outside the gene matches: 12. The CDR3 spans 19 residues. CDR1 is KGHSH and CDR2 is LQKENI in the germline V gene. This clone was detected only once. Its specificity is unknown. Profiled with immunoSEQ multiplex PCR; TCRdb holds only in-frame clones, not every one. The table lists 550,000 to 700,000 clones, roughly 73% of them singletons. Among the donors, all were Caucasian adults who lived in Nashville, Tennessee. The study, taken as a whole, reports: Against clonotypes common to all four donors, non-shared ones had lower generation probabilities. Clonotype sharing among the donors was expected to vary with sequencing depth.

Material for sequencing was memory CD4+ T cells sorted from blood. Subset here: CD45RA-negative fraction. The rearrangement uses TRBV18 and TRBJ1-5, with 8 bases lining up with TRBD1. This sequence originates from a woman under 40 in good health. Here the CDR3 reads CASSPRSGIGQGSNQPQHF. CDR3 DNA sequence: TGTGCCAGCTCACCACGGAGTGGTATCGGACAGGGCAGCAATCAGCCCCAGCATTTT.